This T cell receptor (beta chain) was obtained from a study of beta chain features in type 1 diabetes. Whole-study results and caveats: TCRB CDR3 length was moderately but significantly reduced in all four CD4+ subsets of Type 1 diabetes patients.

Only a few counts were recorded for this clone. No antigen is known for it. All of the isolated RNA was reverse transcribed, so expressed TCRB transcripts were sequenced. Only in-frame clones appear in the TCRdb table, and some are missing; sequencing was by immunoSEQ multiplex PCR. Of some 660,000 clones in the sample, around 15% are singletons; the top ten hold approximately 0.043%. The CDR3 extends over 14 amino acids. V gave up 6 bases and J gave up 2 bases; unmatched junction bases: 7. Germline V CDR1 and CDR2: KGHSH, LQKENI. V usage is TRBV18 and J usage is TRBJ2-7; 7 positions agree with TRBD1. This receptor was obtained from a man aged 18-30 years with type 1 diabetes. Material: naive CD4+ T cells from blood. The CDR3 nucleotides read TGTGCCAGCTCTTCCGGGACAGTTACCTACGAGCAGTACTTC. This encodes CASSSGTVTYEQYF.